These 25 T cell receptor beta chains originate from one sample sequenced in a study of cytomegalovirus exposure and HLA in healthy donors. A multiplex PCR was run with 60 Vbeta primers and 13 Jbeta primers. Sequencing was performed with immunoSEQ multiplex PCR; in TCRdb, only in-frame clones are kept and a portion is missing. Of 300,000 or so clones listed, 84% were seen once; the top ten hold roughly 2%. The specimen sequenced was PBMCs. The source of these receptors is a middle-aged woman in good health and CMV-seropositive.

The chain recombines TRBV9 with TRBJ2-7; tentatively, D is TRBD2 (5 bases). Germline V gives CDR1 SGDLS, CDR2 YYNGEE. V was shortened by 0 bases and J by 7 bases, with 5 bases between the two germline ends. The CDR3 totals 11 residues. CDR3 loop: CASSVGGEQYF. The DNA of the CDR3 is TGTGCCAGCAGCGTAGGCGGGGAGCAGTACTTC.

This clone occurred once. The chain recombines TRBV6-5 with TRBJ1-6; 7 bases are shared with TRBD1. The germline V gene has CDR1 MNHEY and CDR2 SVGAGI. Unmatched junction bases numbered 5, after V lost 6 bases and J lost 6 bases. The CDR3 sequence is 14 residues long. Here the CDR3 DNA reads TGTGCCAGCAGCACAGGGACAGCTAATTCACCCCTCCACTTT. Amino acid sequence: CASSTGTANSPLHF.

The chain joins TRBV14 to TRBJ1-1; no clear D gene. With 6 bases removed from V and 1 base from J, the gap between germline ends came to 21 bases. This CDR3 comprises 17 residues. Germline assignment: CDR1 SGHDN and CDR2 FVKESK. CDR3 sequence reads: CASSHDIRKFRNTEAFF. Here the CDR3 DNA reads TGTGCCAGCAGTCACGACATTAGGAAGTTTAGGAACACTGAAGCTTTCTTT. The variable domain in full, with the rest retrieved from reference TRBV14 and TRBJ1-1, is EAGVTQFPSHSVIEKGQTVTLRCDPISGHDNLYWYRRVMGKEIKFLLHFVKESKQDESGMPNNRFLAERTGGTYSTLKVQPAELEDSGVYFCASSHDIRKFRNTEAFFGQGTRLTVV.

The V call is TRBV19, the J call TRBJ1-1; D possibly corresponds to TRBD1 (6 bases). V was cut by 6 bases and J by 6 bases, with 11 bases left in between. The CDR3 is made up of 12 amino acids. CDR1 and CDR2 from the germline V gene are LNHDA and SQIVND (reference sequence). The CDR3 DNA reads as TGTGCCAGTAGGAGGGGGATGGCTGAAGCTTTCTTT. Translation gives CASRRGMAEAFF.

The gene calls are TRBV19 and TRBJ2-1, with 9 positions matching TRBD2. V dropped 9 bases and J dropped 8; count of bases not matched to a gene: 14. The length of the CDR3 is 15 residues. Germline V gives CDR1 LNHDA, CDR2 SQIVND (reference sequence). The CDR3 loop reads CASQGGLAGRDEQFF. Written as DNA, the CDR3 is TGTGCCAGCCAAGGCGGGCTAGCGGGACGTGATGAGCAGTTCTTC.

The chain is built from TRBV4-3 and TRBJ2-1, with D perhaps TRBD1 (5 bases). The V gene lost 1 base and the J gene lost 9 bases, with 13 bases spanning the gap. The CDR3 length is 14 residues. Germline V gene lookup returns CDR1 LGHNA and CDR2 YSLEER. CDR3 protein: CASSQVTGPGEQFF. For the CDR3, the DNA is TGCGCCAGCAGCCAAGTCACAGGTCCTGGTGAGCAGTTCTTC.

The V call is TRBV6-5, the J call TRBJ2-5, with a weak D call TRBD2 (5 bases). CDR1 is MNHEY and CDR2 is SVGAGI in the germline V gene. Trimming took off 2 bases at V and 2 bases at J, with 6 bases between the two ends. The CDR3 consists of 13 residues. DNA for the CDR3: TGTGCCAGCAGTTACGGAGGACAAGAGACCCAGTACTTC. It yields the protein CASSYGGQETQYF.

The CDR3 DNA reads as TGTGCCAGCAGCTCAGATTACGAGCAGTACTTC. Translation: CASSSDYEQYF. The V and J genes are TRBV6-6 and TRBJ2-7; no reliable D call. Germline V lookup: CDR1 MNHNY, CDR2 SVGAGI (reference sequence). Trimming stripped 6 bases from V and 4 bases from J, with 7 bases between. The length of the CDR3 is 11 residues.

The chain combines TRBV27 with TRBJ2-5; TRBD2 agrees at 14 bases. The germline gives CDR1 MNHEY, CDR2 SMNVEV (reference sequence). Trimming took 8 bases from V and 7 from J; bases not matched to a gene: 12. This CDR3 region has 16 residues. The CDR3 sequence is CASGDTGTSGSGTQYF. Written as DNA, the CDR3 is TGTGCCAGCGGCGATACCGGGACTAGCGGGAGTGGGACCCAGTACTTC.

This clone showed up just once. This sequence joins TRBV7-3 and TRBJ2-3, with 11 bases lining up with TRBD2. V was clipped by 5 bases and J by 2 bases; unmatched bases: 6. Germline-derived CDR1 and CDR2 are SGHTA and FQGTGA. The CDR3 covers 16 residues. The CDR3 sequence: CASSVGTSGLTDTQYF. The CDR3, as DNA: TGTGCCAGCAGCGTCGGGACTAGCGGACTCACAGATACGCAGTATTTT.

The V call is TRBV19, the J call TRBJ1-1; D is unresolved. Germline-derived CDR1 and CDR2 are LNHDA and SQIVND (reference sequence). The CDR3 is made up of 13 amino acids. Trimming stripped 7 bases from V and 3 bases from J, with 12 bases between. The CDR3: CASKARAHTEAFF. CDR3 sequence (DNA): TGTGCCAGTAAAGCCCGCGCCCACACTGAAGCTTTCTTT.

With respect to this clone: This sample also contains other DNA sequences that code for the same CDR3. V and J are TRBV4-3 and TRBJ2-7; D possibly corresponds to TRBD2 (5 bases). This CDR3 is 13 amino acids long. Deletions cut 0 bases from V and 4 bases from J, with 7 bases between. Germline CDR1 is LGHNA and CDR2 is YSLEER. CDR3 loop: CASSQESGYEQYF. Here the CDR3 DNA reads TGCGCCAGCAGCCAAGAATCGGGGTACGAGCAGTACTTC.

The CDR3 loop reads CASSLTVLAEDLSYEQYF. The CDR3 DNA follows: TGTGCCAGCAGCTTGACGGTACTAGCGGAGGACCTGTCCTACGAGCAGTACTTC. The gene calls are TRBV11-3 and TRBJ2-7; TRBD2 aligns across 8 bases. V shed 3 bases and J 1 base; nucleotides not matched to a gene: 14. CDR3 length: 18 residues. The germline V gene has CDR1 SGHNT and CDR2 YENEEA.

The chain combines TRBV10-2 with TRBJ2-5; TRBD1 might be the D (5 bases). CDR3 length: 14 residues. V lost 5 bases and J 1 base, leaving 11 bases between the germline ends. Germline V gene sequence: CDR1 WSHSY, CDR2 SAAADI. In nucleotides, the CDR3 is TGCGCCAGCAGTCCTGCTGACAGCCAAGAGACCCAGTACTTC. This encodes CASSPADSQETQYF.

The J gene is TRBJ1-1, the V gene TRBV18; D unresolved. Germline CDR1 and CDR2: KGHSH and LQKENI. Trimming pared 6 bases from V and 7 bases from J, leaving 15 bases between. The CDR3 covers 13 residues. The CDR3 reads CASSVERHLEAFF. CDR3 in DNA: TGTGCCAGCTCCGTCGAAAGACACCTTGAAGCTTTCTTT.

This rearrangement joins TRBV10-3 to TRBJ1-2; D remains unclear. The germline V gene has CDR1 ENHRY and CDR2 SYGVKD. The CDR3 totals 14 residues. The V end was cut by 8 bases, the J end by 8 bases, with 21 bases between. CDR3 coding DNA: TGTGCCATCCAGTCCCCCCCAGAAATACAAGGCTACACCTTC. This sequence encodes CAIQSPPEIQGYTF.

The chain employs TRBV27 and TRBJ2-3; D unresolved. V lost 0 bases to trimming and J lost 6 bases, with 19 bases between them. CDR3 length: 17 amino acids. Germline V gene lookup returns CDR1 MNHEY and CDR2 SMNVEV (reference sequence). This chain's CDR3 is CASSLSRHSRTSDTQYF. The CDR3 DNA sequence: TGTGCCAGCAGTTTATCGAGGCATAGTCGTACCTCCGATACGCAGTATTTT.

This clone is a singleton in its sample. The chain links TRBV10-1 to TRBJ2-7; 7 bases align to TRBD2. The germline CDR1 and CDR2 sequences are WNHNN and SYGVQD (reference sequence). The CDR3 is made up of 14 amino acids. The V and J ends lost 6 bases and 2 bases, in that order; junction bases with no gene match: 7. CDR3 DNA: TGCGCCAGCAGAGCCCCAGCGGGAACCTACGAGCAGTACTTC. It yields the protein CASRAPAGTYEQYF.

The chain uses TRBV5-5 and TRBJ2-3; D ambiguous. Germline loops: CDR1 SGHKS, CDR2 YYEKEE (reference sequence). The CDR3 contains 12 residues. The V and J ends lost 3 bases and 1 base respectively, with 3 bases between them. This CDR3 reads CASSSRTDTQYF. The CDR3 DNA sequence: TGTGCCAGCAGCTCTCGCACAGATACGCAGTATTTT.

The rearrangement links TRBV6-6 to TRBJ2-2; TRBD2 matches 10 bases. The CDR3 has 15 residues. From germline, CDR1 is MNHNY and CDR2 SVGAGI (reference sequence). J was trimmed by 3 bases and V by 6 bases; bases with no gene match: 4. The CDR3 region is CASSPTSGYTGELFF. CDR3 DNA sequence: TGTGCCAGCAGCCCGACTAGCGGGTACACCGGGGAGCTGTTTTTT.

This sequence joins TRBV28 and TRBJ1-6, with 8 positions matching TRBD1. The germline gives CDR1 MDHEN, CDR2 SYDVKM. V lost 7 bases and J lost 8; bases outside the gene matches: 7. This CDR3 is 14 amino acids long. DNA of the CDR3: TGTGCCAGCACCCAGGACAGGGTATATTCACCCCTCCACTTT. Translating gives CASTQDRVYSPLHF. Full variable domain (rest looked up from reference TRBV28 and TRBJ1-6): DVKVTQSSRYLVKRTGEKVFLECVQDMDHENMFWYRQDPGLGLRLIYFSYDVKMKEKGDIPEGYSVSREKKERFSLILESASTNQTSMYLCASTQDRVYSPLHFGNGTRLTVT.

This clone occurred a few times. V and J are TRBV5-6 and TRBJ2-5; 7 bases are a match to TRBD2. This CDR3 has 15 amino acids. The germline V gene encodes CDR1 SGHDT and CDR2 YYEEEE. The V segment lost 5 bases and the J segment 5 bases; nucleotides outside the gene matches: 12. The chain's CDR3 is CASRLPRAGVETQYF. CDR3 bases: TGTGCCAGCAGGTTACCTCGGGCGGGGGTTGAGACCCAGTACTTC.

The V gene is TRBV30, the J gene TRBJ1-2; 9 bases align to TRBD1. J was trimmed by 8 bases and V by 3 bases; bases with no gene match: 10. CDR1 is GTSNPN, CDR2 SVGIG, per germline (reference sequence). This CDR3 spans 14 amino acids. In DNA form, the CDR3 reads TGTGCCTGGAGCCCCGGTTCGGACAGGGGCGGCTACACCTTC. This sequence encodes CAWSPGSDRGGYTF. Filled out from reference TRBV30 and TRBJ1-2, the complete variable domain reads SQTIHQWPATLVQPVGSPLSLECTVEGTSNPNLYWYRQAAGRGLQLLFYSVGIGQISSEVPQNLSASRPQDRQFILSSKKLLLSDSGFYLCAWSPGSDRGGYTFGSGTRLTVV.

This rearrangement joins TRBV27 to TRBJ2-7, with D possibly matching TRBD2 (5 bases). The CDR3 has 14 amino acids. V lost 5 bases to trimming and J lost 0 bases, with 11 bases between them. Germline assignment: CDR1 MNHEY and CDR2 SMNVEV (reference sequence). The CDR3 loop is CASSRESFSYEQYF. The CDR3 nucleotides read TGTGCCAGCAGTAGGGAGAGTTTCTCCTACGAGCAGTACTTC.

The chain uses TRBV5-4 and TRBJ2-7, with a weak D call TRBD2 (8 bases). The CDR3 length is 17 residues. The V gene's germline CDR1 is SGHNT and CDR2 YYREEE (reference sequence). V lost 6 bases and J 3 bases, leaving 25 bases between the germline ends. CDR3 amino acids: CASNPGGPREGLYEQYF. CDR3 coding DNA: TGTGCCAGCAACCCAGGGGGTCCACGGGAGGGCCTCTACGAGCAGTACTTC.